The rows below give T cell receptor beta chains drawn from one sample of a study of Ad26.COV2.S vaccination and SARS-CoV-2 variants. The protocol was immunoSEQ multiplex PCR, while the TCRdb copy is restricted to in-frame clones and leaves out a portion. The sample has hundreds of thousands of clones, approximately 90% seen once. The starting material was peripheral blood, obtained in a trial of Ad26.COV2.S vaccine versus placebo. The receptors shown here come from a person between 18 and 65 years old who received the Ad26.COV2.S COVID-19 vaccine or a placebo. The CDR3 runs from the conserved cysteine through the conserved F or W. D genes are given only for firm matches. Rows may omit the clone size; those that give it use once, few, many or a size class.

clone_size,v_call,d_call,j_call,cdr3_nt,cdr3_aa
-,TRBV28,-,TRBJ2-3,TGTGCCAGCAGTTTAAGGGCAGAACACACAGATACGCAGTATTTT,CASSLRAEHTDTQYF
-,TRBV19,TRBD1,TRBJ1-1,TGTGCCAGTAGTCGGCGGACAGGGGACACTGGCGGGGTAGCTTTCTTT,CASSRRTGDTGGVAFF
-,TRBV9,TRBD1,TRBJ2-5,TGTGCCAGCAGCCCGCGGACAGGGGCTAGAGAGACCCAGTACTTC,CASSPRTGARETQYF
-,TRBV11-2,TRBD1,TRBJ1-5,TGTGCCAGCAGCTTAGGGACAGGGTTTGGTCAGCCCCAGCATTTT,CASSLGTGFGQPQHF
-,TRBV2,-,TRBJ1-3,TGTGCCAGCATGAGGTCTGGGGCTGGAAACACCATATATTTT,CASMRSGAGNTIYF
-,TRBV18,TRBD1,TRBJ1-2,TGTGCCAGCTCACCATCGCCAGTGACAGGGTTGGCTTCTGGCTACACCTTC,CASSPSPVTGLASGYTF
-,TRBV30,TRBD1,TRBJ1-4,TGTGCCGGGGGACCAAAGGACAGGGCCTATGAAAAACTGTTTTTT,CAGGPKDRAYEKLFF
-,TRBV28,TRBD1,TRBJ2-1,TGTGCCAGCAGTTTAGAGGGGGCTTCCTACAATGAGCAGTTCTTC,CASSLEGASYNEQFF
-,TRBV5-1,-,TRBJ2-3,TGCGCCAGCAGCTTGGGGCCGGGGACGCAGTATTTT,CASSLGPGTQYF
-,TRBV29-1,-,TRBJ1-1,TGCAGCGTTGAAGTTCAACCCTGGACAGTTAAGGACACTGAAGCTTTCTTT,CSVEVQPWTVKDTEAFF
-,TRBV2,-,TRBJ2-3,TGTGCCAGCAGTGAAATTGTAAGGCTAGAAGGCACAGATACGCAGTATTTT,CASSEIVRLEGTDTQYF
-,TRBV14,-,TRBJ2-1,TGTGCCAGCAGCTATACGGGTTACAATGAGCAGTTCTTC,CASSYTGYNEQFF
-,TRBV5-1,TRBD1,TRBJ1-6,TGCGCCAGCCGACAGGGAAGTGATTCACCCCTCCACTTT,CASRQGSDSPLHF
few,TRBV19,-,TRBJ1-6,TGTGCCAGTAGTTCAGATTATAATTCACCCCTCCACTTT,CASSSDYNSPLHF
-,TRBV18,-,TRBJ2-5,TGTGCCAGCTCACCGCCTTGGGCGGATCAAGAGACCCAGTACTTC,CASSPPWADQETQYF
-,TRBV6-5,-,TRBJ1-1,TGTGCCACCAACAGGGATCCGAACACTGAAGCTTTCTTT,CATNRDPNTEAFF
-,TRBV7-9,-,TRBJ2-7,TGTGCCAGCGGGGCCAGCCACGAGCAGTACTTC,CASGASHEQYF
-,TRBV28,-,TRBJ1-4,TGTGCCAGCAGTTCTCCGGTGCAGAATAATGAAAAACTGTTTTTT,CASSSPVQNNEKLFF
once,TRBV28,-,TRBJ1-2,TGTGCCGTGAGGTCTGAGGCTGGAGGCTACACCTTC,CAVRSEAGGYTF